The present T cell receptor beta chain was sequenced within a study of T cells after yellow fever vaccination. The table lists this clonotype with a few counts. MiXCR, run by TCRdb on the 5' RACE reads, gives a single entry per CDR3 protein. The table shows 100,000 to 150,000 distinct CDR3 sequences, with around 15% occurring only once. V lost 1 base to trimming and J lost 5 bases; unmatched junction nucleotides: 10. The CDR3 runs 16 residues. The rearrangement joins TRBV12-3 or TRBV12-4 to TRBJ2-5; 7 nucleotides agree with TRBD2. The source is a man aged 18 to 30 who received the YFV17D yellow fever vaccine. Sequenced here: CD8+ T cells sorted from PBMCs, sampled 5 days after the yellow fever booster vaccination. The CDR3 DNA is TGTGCCAGCAGTTTAGGGGGAGGGGCAGCTGAGGAGACCCAGTACTTC. This sequence encodes CASSLGGGAAEETQYF.